The rows below give T cell receptor beta chains drawn from one sample of a study of beta chain features in type 1 diabetes. Only in-frame clones appear in the TCRdb table, and some are missing; sequencing was by immunoSEQ multiplex PCR. The table has around 710,000 clones, roughly an eighth seen once. The sequencing sample was made of naive CD4+ T cells from blood. The receptors shown here come from a man aged 25 to 40 with type 1 diabetes. Each CDR3 is given with its conserved first and last residue. The order of the fields is CDR3 protein, CDR3 DNA, clone size, CDR3 length, D gene, J gene, V gene. The D gene is left open where the match is weak. A row's size may be missing; if present it is once, few, many or a size class.

CDR3aa: CASSQGGAVWAHNEQFF
CDR3nt: TGCGCCAGCAGCCAAGGGGGGGCAGTGTGGGCCCACAATGAGCAGTTCTTC
abundance: -
len: 17
d_gene: -
j_gene: TRBJ2-1
v_gene: TRBV4-3

CDR3aa: CASSTLTGRTIYGYTF
CDR3nt: TGTGCCAGCAGCACCCTGACAGGCCGAACTATCTATGGCTACACCTTC
abundance: -
len: 16
d_gene: -
j_gene: TRBJ1-2
v_gene: TRBV4-2

CDR3aa: CASSIVQGGQRNQPQHF
CDR3nt: TGTGCCAGTAGTATAGTTCAAGGGGGGCAGCGCAATCAGCCCCAGCATTTT
abundance: -
len: 17
d_gene: -
j_gene: TRBJ1-5
v_gene: TRBV19

CDR3aa: CASSLFDGLGAQHF
CDR3nt: TGTGCCAGCAGCTTATTTGACGGTTTGGGTGCCCAGCATTTT
abundance: -
len: 14
d_gene: -
j_gene: TRBJ1-5
v_gene: TRBV11-2

CDR3aa: CASGETGGQETQYF
CDR3nt: TGTGCTAGTGGGGAGACAGGGGGCCAAGAGACCCAGTACTTC
abundance: -
len: 14
d_gene: TRBD1
j_gene: TRBJ2-5
v_gene: TRBV12-5

CDR3aa: CASSQRTPGLAVYNEQFF
CDR3nt: TGCGCCAGCAGCCAACGAACTCCGGGACTAGCCGTTTACAATGAGCAGTTCTTC
abundance: few
len: 18
d_gene: TRBD2
j_gene: TRBJ2-1
v_gene: TRBV4-1

CDR3aa: CAWTPRGSRFYGYTF
CDR3nt: TGTGCCTGGACCCCACGGGGCAGCCGCTTCTATGGCTACACCTTC
abundance: few
len: 15
d_gene: -
j_gene: TRBJ1-2
v_gene: TRBV30

CDR3aa: CASRPGTDNSPLHF
CDR3nt: TGCGCCAGCAGGCCCGGGACAGATAATTCACCCCTCCACTTT
abundance: few
len: 14
d_gene: TRBD1
j_gene: TRBJ1-6
v_gene: TRBV5-1

CDR3aa: CAWSVRRGLNQPQHF
CDR3nt: TGTGCCTGGAGTGTACGAAGGGGGTTGAATCAGCCCCAGCATTTT
abundance: -
len: 15
d_gene: -
j_gene: TRBJ1-5
v_gene: TRBV30

CDR3aa: CASSQDRGRLEETQYF
CDR3nt: TGCGCCAGCAGCCAAGATAGGGGACGACTAGAAGAGACCCAGTACTTC
abundance: -
len: 16
d_gene: -
j_gene: TRBJ2-5
v_gene: TRBV4-3

CDR3aa: CASSQEVWSSEQFF
CDR3nt: TGTGCCAGCAGCCAAGAGGTATGGTCGAGTGAGCAGTTCTTC
abundance: few
len: 14
d_gene: -
j_gene: TRBJ2-1
v_gene: TRBV14

CDR3aa: CASSLDGGPLLYNEQFF
CDR3nt: TGTGCCAGCAGCTTAGACGGGGGGCCCTTACTATACAATGAGCAGTTCTTC
abundance: few
len: 17
d_gene: -
j_gene: TRBJ2-1
v_gene: TRBV11-2

CDR3aa: CASSPFSRPGSEKLFF
CDR3nt: TGTGCCAGCAGCCCGTTTTCTCGGCCGGGAAGTGAAAAACTGTTTTTT
abundance: few
len: 16
d_gene: -
j_gene: TRBJ1-4
v_gene: TRBV14

CDR3aa: CASSAKTGSGSAEKLFF
CDR3nt: TGCGCCAGCAGCGCGAAGACAGGGTCAGGAAGCGCTGAAAAACTGTTTTTT
abundance: few
len: 17
d_gene: TRBD1
j_gene: TRBJ1-4
v_gene: TRBV5-1

CDR3aa: CSARERGYTF
CDR3nt: TGCAGTGCTAGAGAAAGGGGCTACACCTTC
abundance: few
len: 10
d_gene: -
j_gene: TRBJ1-2
v_gene: TRBV20-1

CDR3aa: CASSNQGTQYF
CDR3nt: TGTGCCAGCAGCAATCAAGGGACCCAGTACTTC
abundance: -
len: 11
d_gene: -
j_gene: TRBJ2-5
v_gene: TRBV28

CDR3aa: CASSQIERRDSNQPQHF
CDR3nt: TGTGCCAGCAGCCAGATCGAACGCAGGGATAGCAATCAGCCCCAGCATTTT
abundance: -
len: 17
d_gene: -
j_gene: TRBJ1-5
v_gene: TRBV4-2

CDR3aa: CASSTRGTLHF
CDR3nt: TGTGCCAGCAGCACAAGGGGGACCCTCCACTTT
abundance: -
len: 11
d_gene: -
j_gene: TRBJ1-6
v_gene: TRBV7-2

CDR3aa: CASSASAGAMYNEQFF
CDR3nt: TGCGCCAGCAGCGCATCGGCAGGGGCTATGTACAATGAGCAGTTCTTC
abundance: few
len: 16
d_gene: -
j_gene: TRBJ2-1
v_gene: TRBV5-1

CDR3aa: CASSQGLDRAYNEQFF
CDR3nt: TGTGCCAGCAGCCAAGGACTGGACAGGGCCTACAATGAGCAGTTCTTC
abundance: -
len: 16
d_gene: TRBD1
j_gene: TRBJ2-1
v_gene: TRBV4-2

CDR3aa: CASSLLGQGVTGELFF
CDR3nt: TGCGCCAGCAGCTTGCTTGGACAGGGGGTCACCGGGGAGCTGTTTTTT
abundance: -
len: 16
d_gene: TRBD1
j_gene: TRBJ2-2
v_gene: TRBV5-1

CDR3aa: CASSLALVTGELFF
CDR3nt: TGTGCCAGCAGCTTAGCGCTGGTCACCGGGGAGCTGTTTTTT
abundance: few
len: 14
d_gene: -
j_gene: TRBJ2-2
v_gene: TRBV7-2

CDR3aa: CASSDRPGLDTQYF
CDR3nt: TGTGCCAGTAGTGACCGGCCGGGATTGGATACGCAGTATTTT
abundance: few
len: 14
d_gene: -
j_gene: TRBJ2-3
v_gene: TRBV19

CDR3aa: CASSLEGLIGANVLTF
CDR3nt: TGTGCCAGCAGTTTAGAAGGCTTAATTGGGGCCAACGTCCTGACTTTC
abundance: -
len: 16
d_gene: -
j_gene: TRBJ2-6
v_gene: TRBV28

CDR3aa: CAWTVMHNSPLHF
CDR3nt: TGTGCCTGGACAGTCATGCATAATTCACCCCTCCACTTT
abundance: -
len: 13
d_gene: -
j_gene: TRBJ1-6
v_gene: TRBV30

CDR3aa: CAISPQENTEAFF
CDR3nt: TGTGCCATCAGTCCACAGGAGAACACTGAAGCTTTCTTT
abundance: few
len: 13
d_gene: -
j_gene: TRBJ1-1
v_gene: TRBV10-3

CDR3aa: CASRTPGNSAYEQYF
CDR3nt: TGTGCCAGCAGAACCCCTGGGAATTCGGCCTACGAGCAGTACTTC
abundance: -
len: 15
d_gene: -
j_gene: TRBJ2-7
v_gene: TRBV6-5

CDR3aa: CASSLSGTVKNIQYF
CDR3nt: TGCGCCAGCAGCTTGAGCGGGACAGTGAAAAACATTCAGTACTTC
abundance: few
len: 15
d_gene: -
j_gene: TRBJ2-4
v_gene: TRBV5-1